This is a list of T cell receptor beta chains from one sample in a study of T cells in tumors after PD-1 blockade. Generated by immunoSEQ multiplex PCR, the TCRdb table keeps only in-frame clones and is missing some. The data show approximately 59,000 clones, roughly 75% seen once. The sample consisted of PBMCs, taken before anti-PD-1 treatment. These receptors came from a human donor with basal cell carcinoma. Each CDR3 is given without its conserved first and last residue. The order of the fields is J gene, V gene, CDR3 protein.

TRBJ1-1,TRBV4-2,ASSRERATEAF
TRBJ2-7,TRBV2,ASSDPGTASYEQY
TRBJ2-7,TRBV3-1/TRBV3-2,ASSQGGRTYEQY
TRBJ2-2,TRBV11-2,ASSFGHGGQGGTGELF
TRBJ2-3,TRBV5-1,ASSLRGISADTQY
TRBJ2-2,TRBV4-1,ASSQDGGRTGELF
TRBJ2-7,TRBV6-5,ASASAGGGSYEQY
TRBJ2-3,TRBV2,ASKAVGATDTQY
TRBJ1-6,TRBV7-3,ASSLTGSGNSPLH
TRBJ1-2,TRBV5-4,ASSLDVGHLGGYT
TRBJ2-2,TRBV29-1,SVEDGGLADPGELF
TRBJ2-2,TRBV5-1,ASSLSWGNTGELF
TRBJ1-2,TRBV23-1,ASSERGANYGYT
TRBJ2-3,TRBV6-4,ASSSQGTTDTQY